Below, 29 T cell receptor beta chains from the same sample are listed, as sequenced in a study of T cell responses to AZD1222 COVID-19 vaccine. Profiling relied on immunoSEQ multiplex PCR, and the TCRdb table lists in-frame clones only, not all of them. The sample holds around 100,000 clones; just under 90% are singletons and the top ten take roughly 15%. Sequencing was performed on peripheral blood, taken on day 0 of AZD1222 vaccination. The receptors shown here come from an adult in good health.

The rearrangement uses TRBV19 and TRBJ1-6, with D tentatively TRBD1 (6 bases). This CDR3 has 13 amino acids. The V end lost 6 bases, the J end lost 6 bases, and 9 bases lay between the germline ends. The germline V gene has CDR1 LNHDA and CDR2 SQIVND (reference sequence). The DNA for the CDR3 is TGTGCCAGTAGGGACAGAGGTAATTCACCCCTCCACTTT. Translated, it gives CASRDRGNSPLHF.

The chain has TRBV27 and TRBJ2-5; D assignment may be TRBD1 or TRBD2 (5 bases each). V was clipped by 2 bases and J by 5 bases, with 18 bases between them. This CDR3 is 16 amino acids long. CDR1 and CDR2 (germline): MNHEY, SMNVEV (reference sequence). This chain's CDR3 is CASSLNSGVWGETQYF. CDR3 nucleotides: TGTGCCAGCAGTTTAAATTCCGGGGTTTGGGGCGAGACCCAGTACTTC.

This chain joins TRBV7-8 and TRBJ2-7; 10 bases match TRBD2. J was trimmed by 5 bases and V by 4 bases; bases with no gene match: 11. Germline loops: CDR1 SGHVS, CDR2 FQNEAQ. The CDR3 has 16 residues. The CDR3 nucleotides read TGTGCCAGCAGCTCTCGACTAGCGGGTAAGAGCCACGAGCAGTACTTC. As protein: CASSSRLAGKSHEQYF.

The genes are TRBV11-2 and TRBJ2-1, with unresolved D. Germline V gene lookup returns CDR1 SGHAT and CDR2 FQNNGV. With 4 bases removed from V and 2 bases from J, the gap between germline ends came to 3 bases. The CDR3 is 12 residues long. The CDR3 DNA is TGTGCCAGCAGCTATACCTACAATGAGCAGTTCTTC. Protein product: CASSYTYNEQFF.

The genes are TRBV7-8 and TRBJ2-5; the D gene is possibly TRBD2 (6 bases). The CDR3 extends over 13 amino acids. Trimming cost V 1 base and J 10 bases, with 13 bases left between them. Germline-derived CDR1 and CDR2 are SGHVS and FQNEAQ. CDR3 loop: CASSLGGDERQYF. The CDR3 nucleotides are TGTGCCAGCAGCTTAGGGGGGGACGAACGCCAGTACTTC.

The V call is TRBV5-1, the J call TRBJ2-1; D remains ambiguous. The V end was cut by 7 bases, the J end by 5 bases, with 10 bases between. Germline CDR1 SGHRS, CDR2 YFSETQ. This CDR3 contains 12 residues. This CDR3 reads CASAPLNNEQFF. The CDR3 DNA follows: TGCGCCAGCGCCCCCCTGAACAATGAGCAGTTCTTC.

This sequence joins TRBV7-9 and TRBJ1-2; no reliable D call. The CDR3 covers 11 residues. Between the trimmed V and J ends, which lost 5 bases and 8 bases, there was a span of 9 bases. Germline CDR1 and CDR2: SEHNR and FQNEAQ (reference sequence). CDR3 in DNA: TGTGCCAGCAGCCCCTACGAAGGCTACACCTTC. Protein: CASSPYEGYTF.

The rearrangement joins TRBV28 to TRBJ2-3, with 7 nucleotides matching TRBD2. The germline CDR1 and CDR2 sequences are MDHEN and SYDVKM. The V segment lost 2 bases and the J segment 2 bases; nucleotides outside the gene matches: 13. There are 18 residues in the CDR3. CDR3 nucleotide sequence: TGTGCCAGCAGTTTAGGCGGGGGACCGACCTCCTTCACAGATACGCAGTATTTT. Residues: CASSLGGGPTSFTDTQYF.

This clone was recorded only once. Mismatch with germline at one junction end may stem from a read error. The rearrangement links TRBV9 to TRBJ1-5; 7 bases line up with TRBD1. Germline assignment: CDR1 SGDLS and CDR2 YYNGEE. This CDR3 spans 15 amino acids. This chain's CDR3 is CASSPTGARNQLQHF. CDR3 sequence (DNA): TGTGCCAGCAGCCCTACAGGGGCCCGCAATCAGCTCCAGCATTTT.

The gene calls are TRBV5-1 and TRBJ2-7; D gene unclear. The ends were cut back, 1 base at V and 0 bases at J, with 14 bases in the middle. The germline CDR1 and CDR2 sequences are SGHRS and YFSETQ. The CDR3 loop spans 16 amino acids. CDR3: CASSLSTAPISYEQYF. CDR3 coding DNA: TGCGCCAGCAGCTTGTCTACAGCCCCAATCTCCTACGAGCAGTACTTC.

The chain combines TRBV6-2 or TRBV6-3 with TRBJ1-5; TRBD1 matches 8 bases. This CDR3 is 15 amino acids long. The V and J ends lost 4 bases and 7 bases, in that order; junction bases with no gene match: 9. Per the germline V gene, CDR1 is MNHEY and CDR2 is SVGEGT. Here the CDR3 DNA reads TGTGCCAGCAGTTCTAAGGACAGGGTGGGGCAGCCCCAGCATTTT. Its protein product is CASSSKDRVGQPQHF.

The CDR3 spells CAWDPGSGNTIYF. In DNA form, the CDR3 reads TGTGCCTGGGATCCGGGCTCTGGAAACACCATATATTTT. V gene TRBV30 combines with J gene TRBJ1-3; D is ambiguous. CDR3 length: 13 amino acids. CDR1 is GTSNPN, CDR2 SVGIG, per germline (reference sequence). Trimming took 5 bases from V and 0 from J, leaving 8 bases between them. Supplemented by reference TRBV30 and TRBJ1-3, the full variable domain reads SQTIHQWPATLVQPVGSPLSLECTVEGTSNPNLYWYRQAAGRGLQLLFYSVGIGQISSEVPQNLSASRPQDRQFILSSKKLLLSDSGFYLCAWDPGSGNTIYFGEGSWLTVV.

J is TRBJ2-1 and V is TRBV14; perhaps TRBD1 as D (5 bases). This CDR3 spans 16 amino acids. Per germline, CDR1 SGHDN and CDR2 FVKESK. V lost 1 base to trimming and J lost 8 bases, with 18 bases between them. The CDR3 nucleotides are TGTGCCAGCAGCCAAGTTGGCCGCCCCCAAGGGGATGAGCAGTTCTTC. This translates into CASSQVGRPQGDEQFF.

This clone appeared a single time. CDR3 region: CAWAQGAEAFF. CDR3 bases: TGTGCCTGGGCCCAGGGGGCTGAAGCTTTCTTT. The rearrangement uses TRBV30 and TRBJ1-1; 7 nucleotides agree with TRBD1. Germline V gene lookup returns CDR1 GTSNPN and CDR2 SVGIG (reference sequence). The CDR3 has 11 amino acids. V shed 5 bases, J shed 6 bases, and the junction held 3 bases outside the gene matches.

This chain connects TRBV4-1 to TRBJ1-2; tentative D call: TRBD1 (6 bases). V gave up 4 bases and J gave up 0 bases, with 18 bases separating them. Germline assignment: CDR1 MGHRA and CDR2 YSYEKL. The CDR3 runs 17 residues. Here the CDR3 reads CASSPTGQTLSNYGYTF. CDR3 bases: TGCGCCAGCAGCCCCACCGGACAGACTCTTTCTAACTATGGCTACACCTTC.

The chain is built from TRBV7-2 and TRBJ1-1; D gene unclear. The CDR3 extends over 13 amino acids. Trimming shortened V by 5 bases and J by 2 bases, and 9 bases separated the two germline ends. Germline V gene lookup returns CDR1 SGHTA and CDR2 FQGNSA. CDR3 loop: CASSPLLNTEAFF. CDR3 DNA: TGTGCCAGCAGCCCCCTATTAAACACTGAAGCTTTCTTT.

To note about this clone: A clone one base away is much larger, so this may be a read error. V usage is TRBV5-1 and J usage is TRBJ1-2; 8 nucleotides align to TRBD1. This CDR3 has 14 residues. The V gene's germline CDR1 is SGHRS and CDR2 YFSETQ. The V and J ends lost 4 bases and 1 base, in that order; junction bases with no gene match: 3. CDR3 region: CASSPTGDNYGYTF. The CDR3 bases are TGCGCCAGCAGCCCGACAGGGGATAACTATGGCTACACCTTC. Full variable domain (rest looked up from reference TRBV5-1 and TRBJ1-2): KAGVTQTPRYLIKTRGQQVTLSCSPISGHRSVSWYQQTPGQGLQFLFEYFSETQRNKGNFPGRFSGRQFSNSRSEMNVSTLELGDSALYLCASSPTGDNYGYTFGSGTRLTVV.

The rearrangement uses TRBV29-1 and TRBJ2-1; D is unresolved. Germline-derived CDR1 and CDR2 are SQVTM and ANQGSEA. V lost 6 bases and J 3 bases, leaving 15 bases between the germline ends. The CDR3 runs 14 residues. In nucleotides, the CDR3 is TGCAGCGTCCTAGAACAGAGGCGCTACAATGAGCAGTTCTTC. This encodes CSVLEQRRYNEQFF.

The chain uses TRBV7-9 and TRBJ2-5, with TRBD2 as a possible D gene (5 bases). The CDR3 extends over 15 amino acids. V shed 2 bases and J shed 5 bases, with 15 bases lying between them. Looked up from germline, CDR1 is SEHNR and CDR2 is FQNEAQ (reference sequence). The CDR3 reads CASSLLSGVEETQYF. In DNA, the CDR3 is TGTGCCAGCAGCTTACTCTCCGGGGTGGAGGAGACCCAGTACTTC.

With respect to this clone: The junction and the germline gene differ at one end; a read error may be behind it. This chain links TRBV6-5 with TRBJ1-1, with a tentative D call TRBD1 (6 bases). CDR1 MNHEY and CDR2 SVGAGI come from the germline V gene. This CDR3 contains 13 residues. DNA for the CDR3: TGTGCCACGCGAGAAGACGGACAGTCCGAAGCCTTCTTT. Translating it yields CATREDGQSEAFF.

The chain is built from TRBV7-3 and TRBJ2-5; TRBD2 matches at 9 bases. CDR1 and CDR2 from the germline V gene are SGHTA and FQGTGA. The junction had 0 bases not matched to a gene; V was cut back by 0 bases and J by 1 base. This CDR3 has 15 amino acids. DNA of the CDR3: TGTGCCAGCAGCTTAACTAGCGGGGGCCAAGAGACCCAGTACTTC. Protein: CASSLTSGGQETQYF.

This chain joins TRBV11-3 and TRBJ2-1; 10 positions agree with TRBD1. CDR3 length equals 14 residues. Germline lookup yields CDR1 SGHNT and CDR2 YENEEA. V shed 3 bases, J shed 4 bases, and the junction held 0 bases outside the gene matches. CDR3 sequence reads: CASSLDRGYNEQFF. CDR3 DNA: TGTGCCAGCAGCTTGGACAGGGGGTACAATGAGCAGTTCTTC.

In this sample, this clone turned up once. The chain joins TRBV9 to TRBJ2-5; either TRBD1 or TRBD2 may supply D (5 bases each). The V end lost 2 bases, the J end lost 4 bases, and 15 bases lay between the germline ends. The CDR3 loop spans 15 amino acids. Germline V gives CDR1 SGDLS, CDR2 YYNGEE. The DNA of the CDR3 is TGTGCCAGCAGCGTTATCGGGACGCCTACAGAGACCCAGTACTTC. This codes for CASSVIGTPTETQYF.

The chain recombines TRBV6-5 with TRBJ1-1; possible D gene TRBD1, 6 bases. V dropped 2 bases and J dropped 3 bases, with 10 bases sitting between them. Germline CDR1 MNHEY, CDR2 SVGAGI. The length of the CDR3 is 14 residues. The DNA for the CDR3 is TGTGCCAGCAGTTACGGGGGGCGGTACACTGAAGCTTTCTTT. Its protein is CASSYGGRYTEAFF.

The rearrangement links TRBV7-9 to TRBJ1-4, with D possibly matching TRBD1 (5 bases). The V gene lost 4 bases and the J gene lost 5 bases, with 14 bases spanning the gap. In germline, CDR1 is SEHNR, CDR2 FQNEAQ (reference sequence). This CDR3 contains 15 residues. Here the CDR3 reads CASSWDTGANEKLFF. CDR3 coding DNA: TGTGCCAGCAGCTGGGATACAGGAGCAAATGAAAAACTGTTTTTT.

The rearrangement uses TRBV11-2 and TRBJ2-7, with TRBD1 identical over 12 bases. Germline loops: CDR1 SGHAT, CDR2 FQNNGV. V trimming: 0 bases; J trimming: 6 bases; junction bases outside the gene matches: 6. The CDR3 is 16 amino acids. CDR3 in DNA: TGTGCCAGCAGCTTAGATCTCCTGGGACAGGGGGCCGAGCAGTACTTC. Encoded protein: CASSLDLLGQGAEQYF.

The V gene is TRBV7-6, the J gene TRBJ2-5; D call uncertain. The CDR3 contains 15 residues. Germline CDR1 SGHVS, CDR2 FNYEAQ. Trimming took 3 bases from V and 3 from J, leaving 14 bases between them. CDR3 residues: CASSFLSLPEETQYF. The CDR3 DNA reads TGTGCCAGCAGCTTTCTTTCCCTCCCCGAAGAGACCCAGTACTTC.

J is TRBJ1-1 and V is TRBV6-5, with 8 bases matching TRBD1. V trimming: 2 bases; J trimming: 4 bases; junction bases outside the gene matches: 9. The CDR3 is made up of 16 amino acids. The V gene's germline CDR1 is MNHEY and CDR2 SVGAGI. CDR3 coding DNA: TGTGCCAGCAGTTACGGGCAGGGGGCTGGGGGCACTGAAGCTTTCTTT. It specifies CASSYGQGAGGTEAFF.

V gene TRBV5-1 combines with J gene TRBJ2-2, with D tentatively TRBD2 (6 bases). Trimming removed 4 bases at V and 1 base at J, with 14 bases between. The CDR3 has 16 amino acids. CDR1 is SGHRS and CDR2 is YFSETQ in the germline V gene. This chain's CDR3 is CASSLWGSGNTGELFF. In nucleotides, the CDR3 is TGCGCCAGCAGCCTGTGGGGTAGCGGGAACACCGGGGAGCTGTTTTTT.